These 6 T cell receptor beta chains share one sample of origin, sequenced in a study of T cell responses to AZD1222 COVID-19 vaccine. Clones were read by immunoSEQ multiplex PCR, and TCRdb kept only the in-frame ones, dropping some. The sample shows approximately 85,000 clones, approximately 87% of them seen only once. The sample consisted of peripheral blood, taken on day 0 of AZD1222 vaccination. The source is an adult in good health.

The V gene is TRBV3-1 (or the pseudogene TRBV3-2), the J gene TRBJ1-2; 10 nucleotides line up with TRBD1. CDR1 is LGHDT, CDR2 YNNKEL, per germline (reference sequence). With 0 bases clipped from V and 4 bases from J, the junction kept 8 bases outside the gene matches. The CDR3 is made up of 17 amino acids. The DNA of the CDR3 is TGTGCCAGCAGCCAAGACCCCGGGACAGGGGTACGCTATGGCTACACCTTC. Translating it yields CASSQDPGTGVRYGYTF.

The CDR3 region has the DNA TGCGCCAGCAGCTTGGTAGGGGCGATGAACACTGAAGCTTTCTTT. It translates to CASSLVGAMNTEAFF. V usage is TRBV5-1 and J usage is TRBJ1-1; D perhaps matches TRBD1 (5 bases). V dropped 0 bases and J dropped 0 bases, with 9 bases sitting between them. CDR3 size: 15 residues. Looked up from germline, CDR1 is SGHRS and CDR2 is YFSETQ.

The genes are TRBV19 and TRBJ1-5; D not certain. V lost 4 bases and J lost 7, with 14 bases in between. The CDR3 has 14 residues. Germline CDR1 LNHDA, CDR2 SQIVND (reference sequence). In DNA form, the CDR3 reads TGTGCCAGTAGTACGGAAGGTATTGGACAGCCCCAGCATTTT. It yields the protein CASSTEGIGQPQHF.

The chain uses TRBV12-5 and TRBJ1-1, with D possibly matching TRBD1 (5 bases). This CDR3 contains 15 residues. Trimming pared 7 bases from V and 3 bases from J, leaving 18 bases between. Germline CDR1 is LGHNT and CDR2 is FRNRAP. CDR3 DNA sequence: TGTGCTAGTGTAAGGGAGGTCGGGGCTCACACTGAAGCTTTCTTT. Residues: CASVREVGAHTEAFF.

The rearrangement links TRBV11-2 to TRBJ2-5; the D gene is possibly TRBD2 (6 bases). V was clipped by 7 bases and J by 5 bases, with 29 bases between them. The germline CDR1 and CDR2 sequences are SGHAT and FQNNGV. The CDR3 totals 18 residues. The CDR3 bases are TGTGCCAGCACCTCCATGGGCGGGGCGGTCCGGGGTTTGGAGACCCAGTACTTC. The encoded protein is CASTSMGGAVRGLETQYF.

The J gene is TRBJ2-7, the V gene TRBV29-1; D gene ambiguous. Germline lookup yields CDR1 SQVTM and CDR2 ANQGSEA. The CDR3 contains 13 residues. V lost 7 bases to trimming and J lost 2 bases, with 15 bases between them. The CDR3 DNA reads as TGCAGCGCCGTGGCAGAACCAACCTACGAGCAGTACTTC. Translating it yields CSAVAEPTYEQYF.